This T cell receptor beta chain was obtained from a study of OX40 agonist ivuxolimab in advanced cancers. Overall study findings and caveats: The study found among the lowest clonal expansion in partial responders at 0.1-3.0 mg/kg.

CDR1 SGHDT and CDR2 YYEEEE come from the germline V gene. This CDR3 is 16 amino acids long. Trimming shortened V by 2 bases and J by 1 base, and 12 bases separated the two germline ends. Libraries were prepared by immunoSEQ multiplex PCR; TCRdb keeps only in-frame clonotypes and omits some of them. The sample contains 80,000 to 95,000 clones, about 88% of which appear only once. Turning to this clone: Its antigen is not known.

The sequencing here drew on CD4+ or CD8+ T cells sorted from blood, taken in a trial of the OX40 agonist ivuxolimab. This receptor was identified in an adult with an advanced solid tumor such as melanoma, head and neck, liver or kidney cancer. V is TRBV5-6 and J is TRBJ2-2; TRBD2 might be the D (6 bases). Here the CDR3 reads CASSLLLAVNTGELFF. The CDR3, as DNA: TGTGCCAGCAGCTTACTACTAGCAGTGAACACCGGGGAGCTGTTTTTT.